The 29 T cell receptor beta chains in this list originate from one sample, sequenced in a study of PD-1 blockade in classical Hodgkin lymphoma. The protocol was immunoSEQ multiplex PCR, while the TCRdb copy is restricted to in-frame clones and leaves out a portion. The sample includes approximately 9,000 clones, roughly 88% seen only once; the top ten take 1.5%. As for time point: cycle 4 day 1 (C4D1), after around six weeks of nivolumab. No patient escaped relapse after autologous stem cell transplantation, and brentuximab vedotin exposure varied. From thawed PBMCs, CD4+ T cells were purified using magnetic negative selection. The specimen comprised CD4+ T cells from blood, sampled before the fourth cycle of nivolumab. The receptors come from a human donor with classical Hodgkin lymphoma.

The chain couples TRBV28 to TRBJ2-1, with 8 bases lining up with TRBD1. Germline V lookup: CDR1 MDHEN, CDR2 SYDVKM. V shed 3 bases, J shed 2 bases, and the junction held 6 bases outside the gene matches. The CDR3 runs 16 residues. CDR3: CASSFDRGDTYNEQFF. The DNA of the CDR3 is TGTGCCAGCAGTTTTGACAGGGGAGATACCTACAATGAGCAGTTCTTC. Full variable domain (remainder filled in from reference TRBV28 and TRBJ2-1): DVKVTQSSRYLVKRTGEKVFLECVQDMDHENMFWYRQDPGLGLRLIYFSYDVKMKEKGDIPEGYSVSREKKERFSLILESASTNQTSMYLCASSFDRGDTYNEQFFGPGTRLTVL.

As regards this clone: Within the sample, other DNA sequences also encode this same CDR3. This rearrangement joins TRBV27 to TRBJ2-7; 7 bases line up with TRBD1. V dropped 9 bases and J dropped 1; count of bases not matched to a gene: 6. Germline V CDR1 and CDR2: MNHEY, SMNVEV (reference sequence). The CDR3 runs to 13 residues. The CDR3 bases are TGTGCCAGTCGAAGACAGGGATCCTACGAGCAGTACTTC. Its protein is CASRRQGSYEQYF.

J is TRBJ2-7 and V is TRBV19, with D unclear. Per germline, CDR1 LNHDA and CDR2 SQIVND (reference sequence). V dropped 4 bases and J dropped 3 bases, with 16 bases sitting between them. CDR3 length equals 15 residues. The CDR3 region is CASSKPGSTRYEQYF. CDR3 in DNA: TGTGCCAGTAGTAAGCCCGGGTCGACCCGCTACGAGCAGTACTTC.

The CDR3 DNA sequence: TGTGCCAGCAGCGAAGGGGTCCTGAGAGAGCAGTACTTC. It is translated as CASSEGVLREQYF. This rearrangement joins TRBV5-6 to TRBJ2-7; possible D gene TRBD1, 5 bases. The V end lost 4 bases, the J end lost 7 bases, and 15 bases lay between the germline ends. This CDR3 comprises 13 residues. Germline V gives CDR1 SGHDT, CDR2 YYEEEE.

The chain links TRBV19 to TRBJ2-1; D may be TRBD1 (6 bases). This CDR3 is built from 11 residues. The germline CDR1 and CDR2 sequences are LNHDA and SQIVND (reference sequence). The V gene lost 6 bases and the J gene lost 10 bases, with 10 bases spanning the gap. The CDR3 region is CASSRTAEQFF. As DNA, the CDR3 is TGTGCCAGTAGCAGGACAGCAGAGCAGTTCTTC.

The gene calls are TRBV27 and TRBJ1-1, with 7 bases identical to TRBD1. V shed 2 bases, J shed 5 bases, and the junction held 5 bases outside the gene matches. The CDR3 sequence is 14 residues long. CDR1 and CDR2 from the germline V gene are MNHEY and SMNVEV (reference sequence). The CDR3 DNA reads as TGTGCCAGCAGTTTACAGGGGGGAGGGACTGAAGCTTTCTTT. Protein product: CASSLQGGGTEAFF.

This chain joins TRBV7-2 and TRBJ2-5; 7 nucleotides agree with TRBD1. V was pared by 1 base and J by 1 base, with 6 bases of the junction left unmatched. This CDR3 comprises 16 residues. CDR1 and CDR2 (germline): SGHTA, FQGNSA. The DNA of the CDR3 is TGTGCCAGCAGCTTAGGACAGGGTCCCCTCCAAGAGACCCAGTACTTC. It encodes CASSLGQGPLQETQYF. Using reference TRBV7-2 and TRBJ2-5 for the parts outside the CDR3, the full variable domain is GAGVSQSPSNKVTEKGKDVELRCDPISGHTALYWYRQSLGQGLEFLIYFQGNSAPDKSGLPSDRFSAERTGGSVSTLTIQRTQQEDSAVYLCASSLGQGPLQETQYFGPGTRLLVL.

The J gene is TRBJ2-7, the V gene TRBV29-1, with 7 bases fitting TRBD2. The CDR3 has 13 amino acids. Trimming removed 1 base from V and 5 bases from J; junction bases left unmatched: 5. CDR1 SQVTM and CDR2 ANQGSEA come from the germline V gene. The CDR3 nucleotides read TGCAGCGTTGAAGGGGGGGGGTCCCACGAGCAGTACTTC. It specifies CSVEGGGSHEQYF.

The rearrangement joins TRBV6-1 to TRBJ2-3; D may be TRBD1 (6 bases). V was shortened by 4 bases and J by 3 bases, with 11 bases between the two germline ends. The CDR3 length is 14 residues. Germline V gives CDR1 MNHNS, CDR2 SASEGT. Written as DNA, the CDR3 is TGTGCCAGCAGTGGAGCACAGGGTACAGATACGCAGTATTTT. Translation: CASSGAQGTDTQYF.

V and J are TRBV5-1 and TRBJ1-2; 9 bases are a match to TRBD1. The CDR3 extends over 14 amino acids. CDR1 and CDR2 (germline): SGHRS, YFSETQ. V lost 7 bases to trimming and J lost 3 bases; unmatched junction nucleotides: 7. CDR3 region: CASGTGGGDYGYTF. The CDR3 nucleotides read TGCGCCAGCGGAACAGGGGGCGGCGACTATGGCTACACCTTC.

The chain links TRBV2 to TRBJ2-2; D may be TRBD1 or TRBD2 (5 bases each). The V gene lost 7 bases and the J gene lost 8 bases, with 20 bases spanning the gap. This CDR3 has 15 amino acids. The germline gives CDR1 SNHLY, CDR2 FYNNEI. This CDR3 is CASIRDQGTSGELFF. The CDR3 bases are TGTGCCAGCATTCGGGACCAAGGCACTTCTGGGGAGCTGTTTTTT.

This chain joins TRBV10-3 and TRBJ1-2; tentatively, D is TRBD1 (6 bases). Germline lookup yields CDR1 ENHRY and CDR2 SYGVKD. Trimming shortened V by 6 bases and J by 7 bases, and 12 bases separated the two germline ends. The CDR3 loop spans 12 amino acids. DNA for the CDR3: TGTGCCATCAGATCAGGGGCTTTTGGCTACACCTTC. It yields the protein CAIRSGAFGYTF.

The V gene is TRBV23-1, the J gene TRBJ1-4; D gene ambiguous. TRBV23-1 is an ORF, and what it does is uncertain. The CDR3 loop spans 16 amino acids. The V end lost 5 bases, the J end lost 0 bases, and 13 bases lay between the germline ends. The CDR3 bases are TGCGCCAGCAGTGACCGAAAAGCTGCAACTAATGAAAAACTGTTTTTT. As protein: CASSDRKAATNEKLFF.

The chain combines TRBV6-5 with TRBJ1-5; D possibly corresponds to TRBD1 (6 bases). This CDR3 is 15 amino acids long. Germline CDR1 is MNHEY and CDR2 is SVGAGI. V gave up 7 bases and J gave up 6 bases, with 19 bases separating them. CDR3 amino acids: CASKRGRLGAQPQHF. The CDR3 nucleotides read TGTGCCAGCAAAAGAGGGAGACTGGGGGCTCAGCCCCAGCATTTT.

Here the CDR3 reads CASSNSGWNNEKLFF. The CDR3 nucleotides are TGTGCCAGTAGTAACTCAGGGTGGAACAATGAAAAACTGTTTTTT. The chain is built from TRBV19 and TRBJ1-4; tentative D call: TRBD1 (5 bases). Trimming took 4 bases from V and 5 from J, leaving 14 bases between them. The CDR3 is 15 residues long. The germline gives CDR1 LNHDA, CDR2 SQIVND (reference sequence).

This sequence joins TRBV27 and TRBJ2-1; 14 bases line up with TRBD2. V lost 2 bases to trimming and J lost 7 bases; unmatched junction nucleotides: 7. Germline CDR1 MNHEY, CDR2 SMNVEV (reference sequence). The CDR3 extends over 17 amino acids. This CDR3 reads CASSLARLAGGVNEQFF. CDR3 DNA sequence: TGTGCCAGCAGTTTAGCCCGACTAGCGGGGGGGGTAAATGAGCAGTTCTTC.

This chain links TRBV4-2 with TRBJ2-7; D uncertain. The CDR3 covers 16 residues. Germline V lookup: CDR1 LGHNA, CDR2 YNFKEQ. Trimming pared 4 bases from V and 0 bases from J, leaving 16 bases between. As DNA, the CDR3 is TGTGCCAGCAGCCGAAATCCGGACCAGAGCTCCTACGAGCAGTACTTC. It yields the protein CASSRNPDQSSYEQYF.

The V and J genes are TRBV30 and TRBJ2-3, with no clear D. Trimming cost V 3 bases and J 4 bases, with 11 bases left between them. Looked up from germline, CDR1 is GTSNPN and CDR2 is SVGIG (reference sequence). The CDR3 totals 13 residues. The chain's CDR3 is CAWRLNSADTQYF. In nucleotides, the CDR3 is TGTGCCTGGAGGCTAAATAGTGCAGATACGCAGTATTTT.

The gene calls are TRBV11-2 and TRBJ2-1, with 8 nucleotides matching TRBD1. There are 12 residues in the CDR3. Germline loops: CDR1 SGHAT, CDR2 FQNNGV. V gave up 4 bases and J gave up 10 bases; unmatched junction bases: 3. CDR3 coding DNA: TGTGCCAGCAGCTCGACAGGGGTCGAGCAGTTCTTC. Translation gives CASSSTGVEQFF. Full variable domain (missing parts from reference TRBV11-2 and TRBJ2-1): EAGVAQSPRYKIIEKRQSVAFWCNPISGHATLYWYQQILGQGPKLLIQFQNNGVVDDSQLPKDRFSAERLKGVDSTLKIQPAKLEDSAVYLCASSSTGVEQFFGPGTRLTVL.

The chain has TRBV5-1 and TRBJ1-1, with D uncertain. V was pared by 0 bases and J by 0 bases, with 9 bases between. The length of the CDR3 is 15 residues. From germline, CDR1 is SGHRS and CDR2 YFSETQ. The CDR3 bases are TGCGCCAGCAGCTTGGCCGCAAGCATGAACACTGAAGCTTTCTTT. It yields the protein CASSLAASMNTEAFF.

On this clone itself: Different DNA sequences within this sample yield the same CDR3. The V gene is TRBV4-1, the J gene TRBJ2-3; 8 bases match TRBD2. The CDR3 spans 20 residues. Losses at the gene ends were 0 bases for V and 1 base for J; bases not matched to a gene: 15. Per the germline V gene, CDR1 is MGHRA and CDR2 is YSYEKL. In nucleotides, the CDR3 is TGCGCCAGCAGCCAAGATGAGACGGCGGGAGGCCTTGGGGGCACAGATACGCAGTATTTT. Its protein is CASSQDETAGGLGGTDTQYF.

V usage is TRBV18 and J usage is TRBJ1-4; TRBD1 might be the D (5 bases). V was clipped by 3 bases and J by 7 bases, with 12 bases between them. Germline V lookup: CDR1 KGHSH, CDR2 LQKENI. The CDR3 runs to 14 residues. CDR3 amino acids: CASSPGGKGEKLFF. CDR3 nucleotide sequence: TGTGCCAGCTCACCTGGGGGGAAAGGTGAAAAACTGTTTTTT.

This chain links TRBV12-5 with TRBJ2-7; 10 positions agree with TRBD1. With V trimmed by 5 bases and J by 4 bases, 5 bases remained unmatched. Germline CDR1 and CDR2: LGHNT and FRNRAP. The CDR3 is 14 amino acids. The CDR3 nucleotides read TGTGCTAGTGGTCTACGGACAGGGGGATACGAGCAGTACTTC. Encoded protein: CASGLRTGGYEQYF.

This chain uses TRBV2 with TRBJ1-1; D is unclear. The germline gives CDR1 SNHLY, CDR2 FYNNEI. The CDR3 totals 13 residues. V lost 10 bases and J lost 3, with 15 bases in between. CDR3 loop: CATRPLRDTEAFF. The DNA of the CDR3 is TGTGCCACCAGGCCTTTACGAGACACTGAAGCTTTCTTT.

This chain uses TRBV11-2 with TRBJ1-2; D not resolved. The germline V gene has CDR1 SGHAT and CDR2 FQNNGV. The CDR3 has 13 residues. The V end lost 1 base, the J end lost 8 bases, and 11 bases lay between the germline ends. CDR3 sequence reads: CASSLGGTVGYTF. CDR3 coding DNA: TGTGCCAGCAGCTTAGGAGGCACGGTGGGCTACACCTTC.

The rearrangement links TRBV7-2 to TRBJ1-5; D uncertain. Trimming took 5 bases from V and 6 from J, leaving 8 bases between them. Germline CDR1 reads SGHTA; CDR2 reads FQGNSA. The CDR3 has 12 residues. Here the CDR3 DNA reads TGTGCCAGCAGCCCAGGAGTTCAGCCCCAGCATTTT. Translation: CASSPGVQPQHF.

The rearrangement links TRBV7-3 to TRBJ2-5; 7 nucleotides agree with TRBD1. Germline values: CDR1 SGHTA, CDR2 FQGTGA. The CDR3 length is 13 residues. V dropped 4 bases and J dropped 1; count of bases not matched to a gene: 0. Here the CDR3 DNA reads TGTGCCAGCAGCTGGGACAGCCAAGAGACCCAGTACTTC. Translating gives CASSWDSQETQYF.

The V call is TRBV30, the J call TRBJ2-7; D not resolved. The germline V and J ends were trimmed by 3 bases and 4 bases, with 10 bases remaining between them. Germline V gene lookup returns CDR1 GTSNPN and CDR2 SVGIG (reference sequence). The CDR3 is 12 amino acids. CDR3 coding DNA: TGTGCCTGGAGCGCCCTCGGGTACGAGCAGTACTTC. Amino acid sequence: CAWSALGYEQYF.

V usage is TRBV19 and J usage is TRBJ2-5; 7 nucleotides match TRBD1. V was pared by 1 base and J by 3 bases, with 2 bases of the junction left unmatched. This CDR3 region has 14 residues. Germline CDR1 is LNHDA and CDR2 is SQIVND (reference sequence). For the CDR3, the DNA is TGTGCCAGTAGTATAGGGACAGGCGAAGAGACCCAGTACTTC. This translates into CASSIGTGEETQYF.